This TCR beta chain appears in the sequencing data of a study of blood T cell repertoires in COVID-19. The wider study: The United States, Italy and Spain were the sources of the acute and convalescent COVID-19 samples.

The V gene lost 3 bases and the J gene lost 0 bases, with 7 bases spanning the gap. Germline V gene lookup returns CDR1 MDHEN and CDR2 SYDVKM. The CDR3 is 14 residues long. As processed by the authors: Amplified reference gene primers provided the basis for estimating nucleated cell counts. Using immunoSEQ multiplex PCR, the repertoire was profiled, and TCRdb retains in-frame clones only, with some absent. That table gives V, J and clone size, and the DNA gave D and trimming. Of around 63,000 clones listed, more than 75% are singletons. The chain combines TRBV28 with TRBJ2-3; D is undetermined. This receptor was obtained from a man aged 55 to 70 with acute or convalescent COVID-19. Sequences were obtained from peripheral blood. This CDR3 reads CASSLLASTDTQYF. The CDR3 DNA sequence: TGTGCCAGCAGTTTGTTGGCTAGCACAGATACGCAGTATTTT.